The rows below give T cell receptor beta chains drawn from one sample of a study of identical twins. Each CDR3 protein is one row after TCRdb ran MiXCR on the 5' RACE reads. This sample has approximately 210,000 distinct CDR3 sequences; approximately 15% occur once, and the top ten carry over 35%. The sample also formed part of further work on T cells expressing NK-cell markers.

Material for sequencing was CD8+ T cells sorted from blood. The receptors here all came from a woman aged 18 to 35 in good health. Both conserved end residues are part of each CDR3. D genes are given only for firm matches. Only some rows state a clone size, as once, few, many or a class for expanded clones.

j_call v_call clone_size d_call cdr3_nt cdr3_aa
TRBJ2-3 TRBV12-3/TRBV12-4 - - TGTGCCAGCAGTTTAGTAGGGACTACAGATACGCAGTATTTT CASSLVGTTDTQYF
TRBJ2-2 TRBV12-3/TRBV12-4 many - TGTGCCAGCAGTTTGGGGCAGAACACCGGGGAGCTGTTTTTT CASSLGQNTGELFF
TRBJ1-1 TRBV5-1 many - TGCGCCAGCAGACTTTCCCCCACTGAAGCTTTCTTT CASRLSPTEAFF
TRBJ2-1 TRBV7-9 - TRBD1 TGTGCCAGCAGCTTCCCCCGGGACAGGGACCATGAGCAGTTCTTC CASSFPRDRDHEQFF
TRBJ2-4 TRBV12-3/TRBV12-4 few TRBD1 TGTGCCAGCAGTTTTACAGGGGTGCAAAACATTCAGTACTTC CASSFTGVQNIQYF
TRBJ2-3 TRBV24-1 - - TGTGCCACCAGTGTACGGGGCACAGATACGCAGTATTTT CATSVRGTDTQYF
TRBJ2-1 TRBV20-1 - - TGCAGTGCTGAACTAGACCCTGATAATGAGCAGTTCTTC CSAELDPDNEQFF
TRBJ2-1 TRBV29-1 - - TGCAGCGGATTCAGGGATTCTGAGCAGTTCTTC CSGFRDSEQFF
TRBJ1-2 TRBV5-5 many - TGTGCCAGCAGCTTGGAAGACTATGGCTACACCTTC CASSLEDYGYTF
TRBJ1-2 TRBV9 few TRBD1 TGTGCCAGCAGCCTGGGGACAGGTGTGGGCTACACCTTC CASSLGTGVGYTF
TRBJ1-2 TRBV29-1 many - TGCAGCGTTGATTCACAGGGCGGCTATGGCTACACCTTC CSVDSQGGYGYTF
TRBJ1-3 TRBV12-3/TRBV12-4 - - TGTGCCAGCAGAGCAGTGGCGCCCGGAAACACCATATATTTT CASRAVAPGNTIYF
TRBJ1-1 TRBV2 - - TGTGCCAGCAGTGGGGGGGGGACCGGCACTGAAGCTTTCTTT CASSGGGTGTEAFF
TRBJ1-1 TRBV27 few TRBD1 TGTGCCAGCAGTTTTACAGGGGGCGCAGATGAAGCTTTCTTT CASSFTGGADEAFF
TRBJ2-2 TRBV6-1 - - TGTGCCAGCAGCCCGACAGGACGGACCGGGGAGCTGTTTTTT CASSPTGRTGELFF
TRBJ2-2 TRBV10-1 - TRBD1 TGCGCCAGCAGTCCCACCGCGACAGGGAAAACCGGGGAGCTGTTTTTT CASSPTATGKTGELFF
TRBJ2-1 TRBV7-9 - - TGTGCCAGCAGCTCCTTTGGGAATGAGCAGTTCTTC CASSSFGNEQFF
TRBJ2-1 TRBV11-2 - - TGTGCCACCTTAGAACCCGGGGGGCTGCGCAATGAGCAGTTCTTC CATLEPGGLRNEQFF
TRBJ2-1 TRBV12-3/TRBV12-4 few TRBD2 TGTGCCAGCATCCCCAGCGGGAGCTTTCATTACAATGAGCAGTTCTTC CASIPSGSFHYNEQFF
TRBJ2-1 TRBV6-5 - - TGTGCCAGCAGTTACTCGGGACTCCCTTTGGGGAATGAGCAGTTCTTC CASSYSGLPLGNEQFF
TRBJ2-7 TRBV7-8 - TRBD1 TGTGCCAGCAGCTTCGGGACAGGGGGCCGGGAGCAGTACTTC CASSFGTGGREQYF
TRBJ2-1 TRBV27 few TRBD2 TGTGCCAGCAGTTTTCCCCCGACTAGCGGGAGGGGGAATGAGCAGTTCTTC CASSFPPTSGRGNEQFF